The 28 T cell receptor beta chains in this list originate from one sample, sequenced in a study of blood T cell repertoires in COVID-19. Libraries were prepared by immunoSEQ multiplex PCR; TCRdb keeps only in-frame clonotypes and omits some of them. The sample yields roughly 350,000 clones, about 92% seen once. Sequencing was performed on PBMCs or T cells enriched from blood (not recorded which). These receptors were taken from a woman aged 25 to 39 who had recovered from COVID-19.

This clone was picked up one time. The rearrangement uses TRBV28 and TRBJ1-5; TRBD1 aligns across 7 bases. CDR3 size: 13 residues. The trim removed 10 bases at V and 4 bases at J, leaving 7 bases unmatched. Germline V gene sequence: CDR1 MDHEN, CDR2 SYDVKM. The CDR3 reads CAIQTGWNQPQHF. In nucleotides, the CDR3 is TGTGCCATACAGACAGGGTGGAATCAGCCCCAGCATTTT.

The chain couples TRBV3-1 (or the pseudogene TRBV3-2) to TRBJ1-2; no firm D call. The germline V and J ends were trimmed by 1 base and 2 bases, with 8 bases remaining between them. The germline gives CDR1 LGHDT, CDR2 YNNKEL (reference sequence). CDR3 length: 14 residues. CDR3 residues: CASSQVGGNYGYTF. The CDR3 bases are TGTGCCAGCAGCCAAGTTGGCGGGAACTATGGCTACACCTTC.

The chain recombines TRBV13 with TRBJ2-7; maybe TRBD2 (6 bases). Trimming stripped 4 bases from V and 4 bases from J, with 26 bases between. Germline V gives CDR1 PRHDT, CDR2 FYEKMQ (reference sequence). The CDR3 is 18 residues long. CDR3 sequence: CASSWGDRGMNPTYEQYF. The CDR3 bases are TGTGCCAGCAGCTGGGGGGACCGGGGGATGAACCCGACGTACGAGCAGTACTTC.

J is TRBJ2-7 and V is TRBV27, with 10 nucleotides matching TRBD1. V lost 3 bases and J lost 4; bases outside the gene matches: 6. CDR3 length equals 15 residues. Looked up from germline, CDR1 is MNHEY and CDR2 is SMNVEV (reference sequence). CDR3 amino acids: CASSLGTGARYEQYF. In nucleotides, the CDR3 is TGTGCCAGCAGTTTGGGGACAGGGGCTAGGTACGAGCAGTACTTC.

The gene calls are TRBV24-1 and TRBJ2-1; TRBD2 agrees at 7 bases. There are 17 residues in the CDR3. V was pared by 4 bases and J by 2 bases, with 10 bases of the junction left unmatched. The germline gives CDR1 KGHDR, CDR2 SFDVKD. CDR3 sequence (DNA): TGTGCCACCAGTGAAAGTGAACTAGCGAGGACCTACAATGAGCAGTTCTTC. Its translation: CATSESELARTYNEQFF.

The chain is built from TRBV5-1 and TRBJ2-7; 8 nucleotides agree with TRBD1. Germline loops: CDR1 SGHRS, CDR2 YFSETQ. This CDR3 contains 14 residues. V lost 0 bases to trimming and J lost 3 bases; unmatched junction nucleotides: 2. DNA for the CDR3: TGCGCCAGCAGCTTGGTGGGACAGGTCTACGAGCAGTACTTC. This translates into CASSLVGQVYEQYF. Complete variable domain (other parts from reference TRBV5-1 and TRBJ2-7): KAGVTQTPRYLIKTRGQQVTLSCSPISGHRSVSWYQQTPGQGLQFLFEYFSETQRNKGNFPGRFSGRQFSNSRSEMNVSTLELGDSALYLCASSLVGQVYEQYFGPGTRLTVT.

This chain uses TRBV2 with TRBJ2-7; tentative D call: TRBD2 (6 bases). V dropped 6 bases and J dropped 5 bases, with 17 bases sitting between them. The CDR3 totals 14 residues. The germline V gene encodes CDR1 SNHLY and CDR2 FYNNEI. The DNA of the CDR3 is TGTGCCAGCAGGATGGGACTCGATTTGGACGAGCAGTACTTC. Translating it yields CASRMGLDLDEQYF.

The rearrangement uses TRBV13 and TRBJ2-3; maybe TRBD1 (6 bases). This CDR3 region has 17 residues. CDR1 and CDR2 (germline): PRHDT, FYEKMQ (reference sequence). V lost 2 bases and J 2 bases, leaving 17 bases between the germline ends. CDR3 DNA: TGTGCCAGCAGCTTAACTCCCCACAGGGATGACACAGATACGCAGTATTTT. Translated: CASSLTPHRDDTDTQYF.

V and J are TRBV5-4 and TRBJ2-5; 12 nucleotides align to TRBD2. The CDR3 has 16 residues. J gave up 0 bases and V 4 bases, and 4 bases lay outside the gene matches. Looked up from germline, CDR1 is SGHNT and CDR2 is YYREEE (reference sequence). This chain's CDR3 is CASSPRTSGNQETQYF. The CDR3 nucleotides read TGTGCCAGCAGCCCGAGGACTAGCGGGAACCAAGAGACCCAGTACTTC.

The chain links TRBV14 to TRBJ1-6, with 7 bases identical to TRBD1. Looked up from germline, CDR1 is SGHDN and CDR2 is FVKESK. V trimming: 5 bases; J trimming: 10 bases; junction bases outside the gene matches: 8. The CDR3 is 14 amino acids. The CDR3 nucleotides read TGTGCCAGCAGCAGGACAGGTGGGGGATCACCCCTCCACTTT. It codes for CASSRTGGGSPLHF.

The V and J genes are TRBV5-8 and TRBJ1-4; possible D gene TRBD1, 6 bases. Germline loops: CDR1 SGHTS, CDR2 YDEGEE. Deletions cut 4 bases from V and 8 bases from J, with 12 bases between. The CDR3 has 13 amino acids. CDR3 amino acids: CASSTGLEEKLFF. As DNA, the CDR3 is TGTGCCAGCAGCACAGGGTTAGAGGAAAAACTGTTTTTT. The whole variable domain, filled in from reference TRBV5-8 and TRBJ1-4, reads EAGVTQSPTHLIKTRGQQATLRCSPISGHTSVYWYQQALGLGLQFLLWYDEGEERNRGNFPPRFSGRQFPNYSSELNVNALELEDSALYLCASSTGLEEKLFFGSGTQLSVL.

CDR3 amino acids: CAILLADTDTQYF. The CDR3 bases are TGTGCCATATTACTAGCGGACACAGATACGCAGTATTTT. The chain is built from TRBV10-3 and TRBJ2-3; 8 nucleotides line up with TRBD2. Trimming cost V 9 bases and J 2 bases; bases outside gene matches: 4. Germline values: CDR1 ENHRY, CDR2 SYGVKD. This CDR3 spans 13 amino acids.

V and J are TRBV4-3 and TRBJ1-4; D not certain. Trimming removed 0 bases from V and 6 bases from J, with 11 bases in between. The CDR3 is made up of 15 amino acids. The germline gives CDR1 LGHNA, CDR2 YSLEER. The CDR3 coding sequence is TGCGCCAGCAGCCAAGATCCCCGACATGATGAAAAACTGTTTTTT. Protein product: CASSQDPRHDEKLFF.

This CDR3 reads CASSPRETGGGTEAFF. In nucleotides, the CDR3 is TGTGCCAGCTCACCCAGAGAAACAGGGGGGGGCACTGAAGCTTTCTTT. The V and J genes are TRBV18 and TRBJ1-1, with 8 bases identical to TRBD1. The CDR3 consists of 16 residues. After removal of 3 bases from V and 4 bases from J, the junction contained 10 bases not matched to a gene. The germline gives CDR1 KGHSH, CDR2 LQKENI.

This clone was seen only a few times. This chain links TRBV28 with TRBJ1-1; D remains unclear. Germline V gene data show CDR1 as MDHEN and CDR2 as SYDVKM. The CDR3 totals 13 residues. The V and J ends lost 6 bases and 5 bases respectively, with 13 bases between them. The CDR3 protein is CASSPIRRTEAFF. In DNA form, the CDR3 reads TGTGCCAGCAGCCCTATCCGGCGGACTGAAGCTTTCTTT. The variable domain in full, completed from reference TRBV28 and TRBJ1-1, reads DVKVTQSSRYLVKRTGEKVFLECVQDMDHENMFWYRQDPGLGLRLIYFSYDVKMKEKGDIPEGYSVSREKKERFSLILESASTNQTSMYLCASSPIRRTEAFFGQGTRLTVV.

This chain uses TRBV24-1 with TRBJ1-5; 9 positions match TRBD1. Trimming cost V 10 bases and J 7 bases; bases outside gene matches: 7. The CDR3 contains 13 residues. Germline assignment: CDR1 KGHDR and CDR2 SFDVKD. The DNA for the CDR3 is TGTGCCACTCCCACGGGGACAGGGCAGCCCCAGCATTTT. Translating it yields CATPTGTGQPQHF.

This clone occurred once. This chain joins TRBV7-2 and TRBJ2-1; 7 positions agree with TRBD1. The V gene end was trimmed by 5 bases and the J gene end by 3 bases; junction bases not matched to a gene: 7. Germline values: CDR1 SGHTA, CDR2 FQGNSA. This CDR3 has 15 residues. The CDR3 here is CASSPLGTDYNEQFF. The CDR3 DNA follows: TGTGCCAGCAGCCCGCTGGGGACAGACTACAATGAGCAGTTCTTC.

This chain joins TRBV5-1 and TRBJ2-7, with D maybe TRBD1 (6 bases). In germline, CDR1 is SGHRS, CDR2 YFSETQ. The CDR3 loop spans 14 amino acids. V shed 2 bases and J shed 1 base, with 10 bases lying between them. The CDR3 nucleotides are TGCGCCAGCAGCTTCCGGACAGAGTCCTACGAGCAGTACTTC. This sequence encodes CASSFRTESYEQYF. Based on the CDR3 plus reference TRBV5-1 and TRBJ2-7, the full variable domain is KAGVTQTPRYLIKTRGQQVTLSCSPISGHRSVSWYQQTPGQGLQFLFEYFSETQRNKGNFPGRFSGRQFSNSRSEMNVSTLELGDSALYLCASSFRTESYEQYFGPGTRLTVT.

The V call is TRBV27, the J call TRBJ1-2; no clear D gene. The CDR3 totals 14 residues. The V end lost 0 bases, the J end lost 8 bases, and 13 bases lay between the germline ends. CDR1 is MNHEY and CDR2 is SMNVEV in the germline V gene (reference sequence). The CDR3 is CASSLSGVLGGYTF. CDR3 DNA sequence: TGTGCCAGCAGTTTATCGGGCGTCCTGGGCGGCTACACCTTC.

The V and J genes are TRBV7-4 and TRBJ1-3; no reliable D call. The CDR3 is 16 residues long. V lost 3 bases and J 0 bases, leaving 12 bases between the germline ends. Germline loops: CDR1 SGHVT, CDR2 SQSDAQ. The CDR3, as DNA: TGTGCCAGCAGCTTCGAGGGAACGATCTCTGGAAACACCATATATTTT. Its translation: CASSFEGTISGNTIYF.

The chain recombines TRBV7-2 with TRBJ2-7; 7 bases are shared with TRBD2. CDR3 length: 14 residues. Per the germline V gene, CDR1 is SGHTA and CDR2 is FQGNSA. The V gene end was trimmed by 3 bases and the J gene end by 3 bases; junction bases not matched to a gene: 5. The DNA of the CDR3 is TGTGCCAGCAGCTTCTCTAGCGGAGACTACGAGCAGTACTTC. This encodes CASSFSSGDYEQYF.

V and J are TRBV7-2 and TRBJ1-3; possibly TRBD1 for D (6 bases). This CDR3 is 18 amino acids long. V gave up 1 base and J gave up 1 base, with 17 bases separating them. CDR1 and CDR2 (germline): SGHTA, FQGNSA. The CDR3 loop reads CASSLVGTSSPSGNTIYF. DNA of the CDR3: TGTGCCAGCAGCTTAGTTGGGACATCCTCGCCGTCTGGAAACACCATATATTTT.

This chain uses TRBV5-4 with TRBJ2-1, with 7 nucleotides matching TRBD1. After removal of 5 bases from V and 2 bases from J, the junction contained 1 base not matched to a gene. This CDR3 contains 13 residues. From germline, CDR1 is SGHNT and CDR2 YYREEE (reference sequence). DNA of the CDR3: TGTGCCAGCAGGACAGGGACCTACAATGAGCAGTTCTTC. Its protein is CASRTGTYNEQFF.

The rearrangement links TRBV6-5 to TRBJ2-7; 9 nucleotides agree with TRBD1. V shed 7 bases and J 3 bases; nucleotides not matched to a gene: 10. This CDR3 contains 15 residues. Germline V gene data show CDR1 as MNHEY and CDR2 as SVGAGI. The CDR3 region is CASMSGGQGIYEQYF. Written as DNA, the CDR3 is TGTGCCAGCATGTCGGGGGGACAGGGTATCTACGAGCAGTACTTC.

This rearrangement joins TRBV7-9 to TRBJ2-7, with 7 bases that match TRBD2. Germline loops: CDR1 SEHNR, CDR2 FQNEAQ (reference sequence). The trim removed 5 bases at V and 7 bases at J, leaving 11 bases unmatched. The CDR3 is 14 residues long. Written as DNA, the CDR3 is TGTGCCAGCAGCCCTAGCGGCTCCGGGGGGGAGCAGTACTTC. Translating gives CASSPSGSGGEQYF.

This chain joins TRBV15 and TRBJ2-1, with TRBD2 matching over 10 bases. CDR3 length: 14 residues. The germline CDR1 and CDR2 sequences are LNHNV and YYDKDF (reference sequence). The trim removed 0 bases at V and 10 bases at J, leaving 3 bases unmatched. For the CDR3, the DNA is TGTGCCACCAGCAGAGATCTAGCGGGAGTAGAGCAGTTCTTC. This gives the protein CATSRDLAGVEQFF.

V is TRBV19 and J is TRBJ1-1, with unresolved D. Trimming cost V 7 bases and J 0 bases, with 15 bases left between them. CDR3 length: 15 residues. CDR1 and CDR2 from the germline V gene are LNHDA and SQIVND (reference sequence). CDR3 protein: CASTYSIVMNTEAFF. The CDR3 nucleotides are TGTGCCAGTACCTATTCGATTGTCATGAACACTGAAGCTTTCTTT.

The rearrangement uses TRBV6-2 or TRBV6-3 and TRBJ2-1; 10 bases map to TRBD2. Germline CDR1 MNHEY, CDR2 SVGEGT. CDR3 size: 15 residues. Unmatched junction bases numbered 6, after V lost 2 bases and J lost 8 bases. CDR3 amino acids: CASSYVSSGSYEQFF. The CDR3 DNA is TGTGCCAGCAGTTACGTGTCTAGCGGGAGCTATGAGCAGTTCTTC.